Listed below are T cell receptor beta chains from one sample, sequenced in a study of OX40 agonist ivuxolimab in advanced cancers. Using immunoSEQ multiplex PCR, the repertoire was profiled, and TCRdb retains in-frame clones only, with some absent. The profile shows around 22,000 clones, roughly 85% of them singletons. The sample here was CD4+ or CD8+ T cells sorted from blood, taken in a trial of the OX40 agonist ivuxolimab. The receptors come from an adult with an advanced solid tumor such as melanoma, head and neck, liver or kidney cancer. Each CDR3 is given with its conserved first and last residue.

v_gene	len	CDR3aa
TRBV7-3	14	CASSSGTSGGLQFF
TRBV5-1	19	CASSYLTSGMATSTDTQYF
TRBV10-3	14	CAISDSREGRGYTF
TRBV7-2	18	CASSLVGTGDLAKNIQYF
TRBV10-3	14	CAISAGTGGDEQYF
TRBV6-1	14	CASAPRDRGETQYF
TRBV27	17	CASSSQILAPSTDTQYF
TRBV18	15	CASSPRFGNIYEQYF
TRBV11-2	12	CASSLNRNSYTF
TRBV6-5	15	CASSYSGVKTDTQYF
TRBV30	12	CAWSEQLGEQYF
TRBV11-2	14	CASSPNTLQETQYF
TRBV5-1	15	CASSLEGNTNYGYTF
TRBV7-2	14	CASSPDSPGGEQFF
TRBV5-1	14	CASSPRPQFREQFF
TRBV18	17	CSSSGGPGFVMNTEAFF
TRBV10-2	14	CASSDSAHTDTQYF
TRBV7-7	15	CASSPTQGVGNTIYF
TRBV19	14	CASSTLAGRGEQFF
TRBV27	14	CASSLGLNYQPQHF
TRBV2	13	CASDDRANYGYTF
TRBV27	16	CASSPDPLARGNTIYF
TRBV9	17	CASSQGAVSSYNSPLHF
TRBV7-9	14	CASRGTEQGYGYTF
TRBV18	14	CASSSETGNYGYTF
TRBV7-9	13	CASSFEGVDGYTF
TRBV20-1	10	CSARAGTLFF
TRBV19	15	CASQGVAGVPGELFF
TRBV25-1	14	CASSESGRGYGYTF
TRBV6-5	14	CASSSGTGGLSLHF
TRBV5-1	15	CASANAPRNQETQYF
TRBV6-4	18	CASRGRKGRQSSYNEQFF
TRBV5-1	13	CASSWGTGAEAFF
TRBV5-4	15	CASSPGQGWFDEQYF
TRBV19	16	CASTPQGLAGVNEQFF
TRBV5-1	14	CASSLAGLADTQYF
TRBV27	16	CASSPAGGGPLGTQYF
TRBV11-3	14	CASRRDRGRETQYF
TRBV9	14	CASSRSGDSYEQYF
TRBV4-3	16	CASSQGTGGLYNEQFF
TRBV18	13	CASSNRGDNEQFF
TRBV30	14	CAWRAGTGFGEQYF